The 30 T cell receptor beta chains below all came from one sample that was sequenced in a study of blood T cells in healthy people across ages. Together with a sample-barcoded 5' primer, a J-beta primer mix was included in a second PCR lasting roughly 7 to 11 cycles. Each CDR3 protein gets one entry after TCRdb re-called the 5' RACE reads with MiXCR. Of about 1,500,000 distinct CDR3 sequences listed, 28% are singletons. The sample consisted of blood. These receptors were taken from a woman in her thirties in good health.

This clonotype was counted a few times. The rearrangement uses TRBV20-1 and TRBJ1-5; the match to TRBD1 covers 7 bases. Germline V gene data show CDR1 as DFQATT and CDR2 as SNEGSKA (reference sequence). The length of the CDR3 is 12 residues. The junction had 5 bases not matched to a gene; V was cut back by 5 bases and J by 7 bases. The CDR3, as DNA: TGCAGTGCTTTTCAGGGGGGACAGCCCCAGCATTTT. Protein sequence: CSAFQGGQPQHF.

This clonotype was detected many times. The chain joins TRBV6-6 to TRBJ2-5; D is perhaps TRBD1 (6 bases). The germline V gene has CDR1 MNHNY and CDR2 SVGAGI (reference sequence). V lost 0 bases and J lost 5, with 10 bases in between. CDR3 length: 14 residues. Here the CDR3 DNA reads TGTGCCAGCAGTTACTCGAGGCAGGGGGAGACCCAGTACTTC. Protein product: CASSYSRQGETQYF.

The chain couples TRBV5-1 to TRBJ2-6, with unresolved D. Germline values: CDR1 SGHRS, CDR2 YFSETQ. This CDR3 is built from 15 residues. V was shortened by 4 bases and J by 4 bases, with 12 bases between the two germline ends. DNA for the CDR3: TGCGCCAGCAGCCCCTCAGCACCCGGGGCCAACGTCCTGACTTTC. Translated: CASSPSAPGANVLTF.

This clonotype was picked up one time. The junction does not match germline at one end; this may be a read error. The V call is TRBV20-1, the J call TRBJ1-2; 9 nucleotides match TRBD1. Germline lookup yields CDR1 DFQATT and CDR2 SNEGSKA (reference sequence). The CDR3 is made up of 14 amino acids. CDR3 DNA sequence: TGCAGTGGTAGAGACCCAGGACAGGGGTATGGCTACACCTTC. Its translation: CSGRDPGQGYGYTF.

This clonotype was seen ten or more times. The J gene is TRBJ2-1, the V gene TRBV5-1; unclear D gene. The V and J ends lost 5 bases and 8 bases respectively, with 11 bases between them. The CDR3 has 12 residues. Germline V CDR1 and CDR2: SGHRS, YFSETQ. The chain's CDR3 is CASRRIGDEQFF. DNA for the CDR3: TGCGCCAGCAGAAGGATCGGCGATGAGCAGTTCTTC.

The chain recombines TRBV6-2 or TRBV6-3 with TRBJ2-1; D is possibly TRBD2 (5 bases). V lost 7 bases and J 11 bases, leaving 27 bases between the germline ends. Germline CDR1 is MNHEY and CDR2 is SVGEGT. The CDR3 consists of 16 residues. The chain's CDR3 is CASNVTPARAGGQQFF. The CDR3 DNA reads TGTGCCAGCAACGTGACCCCCGCCCGTGCAGGAGGCCAGCAGTTCTTC.

This clonotype was found many times. V usage is TRBV24-1 and J usage is TRBJ2-5; 11 bases map to TRBD2. Germline V gives CDR1 KGHDR, CDR2 SFDVKD. The V segment lost 5 bases and the J segment 5 bases; nucleotides outside the gene matches: 9. The CDR3 extends over 16 amino acids. The CDR3 DNA reads as TGTGCCACCAGTGGTAAGGGACTAGCGGACGAGGAGACCCAGTACTTC. This encodes CATSGKGLADEETQYF.

This clonotype was counted many times. The V gene is TRBV11-1, the J gene TRBJ2-6; D call uncertain. Germline assignment: CDR1 SGHAT and CDR2 FQDESV (reference sequence). The CDR3 has 14 amino acids. V was trimmed by 3 bases and J by 4 bases, leaving 7 bases between them. CDR3 sequence (DNA): TGTGCCAGCAGCTTTCTCGAGGGGGCCAACGTCCTGACTTTC. Protein sequence: CASSFLEGANVLTF. Combining the CDR3 with reference TRBV11-1 and TRBJ2-6 gives the whole variable domain EAEVAQSPRYKITEKSQAVAFWCDPISGHATLYWYRQILGQGPELLVQFQDESVVDDSQLPKDRFSAERLKGVDSTLKIQPAELGDSAMYLCASSFLEGANVLTFGAGSRLTVL.

The V gene is TRBV4-1, the J gene TRBJ1-5; maybe TRBD1 (5 bases). Per germline, CDR1 MGHRA and CDR2 YSYEKL. Trimming cost V 0 bases and J 3 bases, with 12 bases left between them. The CDR3 is made up of 16 amino acids. CDR3: CASSQEGDPSNQPQHF. The CDR3 DNA is TGCGCCAGCAGCCAAGAGGGGGACCCTTCCAATCAGCCCCAGCATTTT.

The DNA for the CDR3 is TGTGCCAGCAGTTATCAGGCCCTGAGCTCCGATGAGCAGTACTTC. Amino acids: CASSYQALSSDEQYF. V is TRBV12-3 or TRBV12-4 and J is TRBJ2-1, with D hard to call. The end of the DNA aligns better with TRBJ2-7, so the J call may be wrong. This CDR3 has 15 residues.

This clonotype appeared a few times. V is TRBV5-5 and J is TRBJ2-4; 8 nucleotides match TRBD2. This CDR3 has 16 residues. Germline V gene sequence: CDR1 SGHKS, CDR2 YYEKEE (reference sequence). Trimming at V came to 4 bases and at J to 13 bases, leaving 19 bases not matched to a gene. The CDR3 sequence is CASSHGGGNVYNEQYF. The CDR3 DNA follows: TGTGCCAGCAGCCACGGGGGGGGGAATGTCTACAATGAGCAGTACTTC.

This chain connects TRBV7-2 to TRBJ2-3, with D possibly TRBD2 on 5 matching bases. Trimming took off 2 bases at V and 8 bases at J, with 17 bases between the two ends. The CDR3 is made up of 15 amino acids. CDR1 SGHTA and CDR2 FQGNSA come from the germline V gene. The CDR3 DNA follows: TGTGCCAGCAGCTTACCCGTTAGCGCCCGAGTTACGCAGTATTTT. Protein: CASSLPVSARVTQYF.

As to this clonotype: One end of the junction fails to match germline, which may point to a read error. CDR3 nucleotides: TGCGCCAGCAGCCAAATAGAAAACGCCCAGAGGGAGCTGTACTTC. Translated: CASSQIENAQRELYF. This chain connects TRBV4-1 to TRBJ2-7; possibly TRBD2 for D (5 bases). CDR3 length equals 15 residues. Looked up from germline, CDR1 is MGHRA and CDR2 is YSYEKL.

This clonotype was counted only a few times. This CDR3 is CASSQESARETQYF. The CDR3 DNA sequence: TGTGCCAGCAGCCAAGAGTCGGCCCGAGAGACCCAGTACTTC. V is TRBV4-2 and J is TRBJ2-5; D not certain. V gave up 0 bases and J gave up 4 bases, with 9 bases separating them. Germline assignment: CDR1 LGHNA and CDR2 YNFKEQ. CDR3 length equals 14 residues.

The chain is built from TRBV10-3 and TRBJ1-5, with D possibly being TRBD1 (5 bases). This CDR3 comprises 13 residues. Germline V gene sequence: CDR1 ENHRY, CDR2 SYGVKD. V lost 6 bases and J 3 bases, leaving 9 bases between the germline ends. The CDR3 sequence: CAISPGANQPQHF. CDR3 bases: TGTGCCATCAGCCCCGGGGCCAATCAGCCCCAGCATTTT.

The rearrangement links TRBV27 to TRBJ1-2; D not certain. Germline lookup yields CDR1 MNHEY and CDR2 SMNVEV (reference sequence). V lost 0 bases and J 4 bases, leaving 12 bases between the germline ends. The CDR3 sequence is 15 residues long. The CDR3 is CASSLSIGGSYGYTF. The CDR3 bases are TGTGCCAGCAGTTTATCCATAGGAGGGAGCTATGGCTACACCTTC.

Comment on this clonotype: A single base separates this from a much larger clone, so it may be a read error. The rearrangement links TRBV5-1 to TRBJ1-1; no definite D call. V lost 3 bases and J 1 base, leaving 7 bases between the germline ends. The CDR3 is 13 amino acids. Germline V CDR1 and CDR2: SGHRS, YFSETQ. CDR3 DNA sequence: TGCGCCAGCAGCTCGTACGGGAACACTGAAGCTTTCTTT. It translates to CASSSYGNTEAFF.

J is TRBJ2-3 and V is TRBV9; D uncertain. V was pared by 0 bases and J by 0 bases, with 8 bases between. The germline CDR1 and CDR2 sequences are SGDLS and YYNGEE. This CDR3 has 15 amino acids. In DNA form, the CDR3 reads TGTGCCAGCAGCGTAGACGCGTCTAGCACAGATACGCAGTATTTT. Encoded protein: CASSVDASSTDTQYF.

The V gene is TRBV6-1, the J gene TRBJ2-4, with a weak D call TRBD1 (5 bases). The assigned J gene may be wrong: the sequence end matches TRBJ2-7 better. In germline, CDR1 is MNHNS, CDR2 SASEGT. The CDR3 totals 11 residues. The CDR3 DNA is TGTGCCACCAGGGAAAACCACGAGCAGTACTTC. Translating it yields CATRENHEQYF.

V and J are TRBV18 and TRBJ2-6; 8 nucleotides agree with TRBD1. V lost 3 bases to trimming and J lost 1 base; unmatched junction nucleotides: 8. The CDR3 runs 18 residues. Germline V gives CDR1 KGHSH, CDR2 LQKENI. The CDR3 protein is CASSPLGQGASGANVLTF. The CDR3 DNA reads TGTGCCAGCTCACCTTTGGGTCAGGGGGCGTCTGGGGCCAACGTCCTGACTTTC.

At least ten counts were recorded for this clonotype. CDR3 protein: CASSLGSVTAWYF. The CDR3 bases are TGTGCCAGCAGCTTAGGAAGCGTAACGGCATGGTACTTC. V usage is TRBV7-2 and J usage is TRBJ2-5; no clear D gene. Germline CDR1 SGHTA, CDR2 FQGNSA. V was trimmed by 1 base and J by 13 bases, leaving 16 bases between them. The CDR3 runs to 13 residues.

This clonotype was detected only a few times. The chain recombines TRBV7-9 with TRBJ2-3; D is unclear. This CDR3 has 15 amino acids. Germline V gives CDR1 SEHNR, CDR2 FQNEAQ (reference sequence). V gave up 5 bases and J gave up 1 base, with 13 bases separating them. CDR3 nucleotide sequence: TGTGCCAGCAGCCCCTCAGGCGTAGGCACAGATACGCAGTATTTT. Translation gives CASSPSGVGTDTQYF.

As for this clonotype: Since a much larger clone is just one base distant, this may be a read error. The V call is TRBV7-2, the J call TRBJ2-7; 8 bases map to TRBD2. J lost 9 bases, V lost 5 bases, and 15 bases had no gene match. The CDR3 has 15 residues. Germline assignment: CDR1 SGHTA and CDR2 FQGNSA. CDR3: CASSNAGTRGNGQYF. For the CDR3, the DNA is TGTGCCAGCAGCAACGCCGGGACTAGGGGTAACGGGCAGTACTTC.

This chain connects TRBV7-9 to TRBJ2-2; the D is unclear. Germline V gene data show CDR1 as SEHNR and CDR2 as FQNEAQ (reference sequence). The CDR3 sequence is 17 residues long. Trimming stripped 1 base from V and 0 bases from J, with 12 bases between. CDR3 nucleotide sequence: TGTGCCAGCAGCTTAGAATATTCTAGAGCGAACACCGGGGAGCTGTTTTTT. It encodes CASSLEYSRANTGELFF.

About this clonotype: Its ends do not fully match the called genes, so a read error is possible. The J gene is TRBJ1-2, the V gene TRBV4-1, with TRBD1 matching over 8 bases. Per germline, CDR1 MGHRA and CDR2 YSYEKL. The CDR3 contains 16 residues. CDR3 amino acids: CAGSQDGTGFFYGYTF. CDR3 sequence (DNA): TGCGCCGGCAGCCAAGATGGGACAGGATTCTTCTATGGCTACACCTTC.

In this sample, this clonotype turned up a few times. The rearrangement uses TRBV20-1 and TRBJ2-1; 8 nucleotides agree with TRBD2. Germline assignment: CDR1 DFQATT and CDR2 SNEGSKA (reference sequence). The CDR3 spans 15 residues. Trimming cost V 0 bases and J 9 bases; bases outside gene matches: 10. The chain's CDR3 is CSARDLREGLSEQFF. The DNA of the CDR3 is TGCAGTGCTAGAGATCTACGGGAGGGCCTTAGTGAGCAGTTCTTC.

This clonotype was observed a few times. CDR3 region: CSGETSGGAWYF. In DNA, the CDR3 is TGCAGCGGTGAGACTAGCGGGGGTGCTTGGTACTTC. This chain connects TRBV29-1 to TRBJ2-4; TRBD2 matches 12 bases. The V segment lost 7 bases and the J segment 15 bases; nucleotides outside the gene matches: 10. Looked up from germline, CDR1 is SQVTM and CDR2 is ANQGSEA. The CDR3 extends over 12 amino acids.

CDR3 loop: CASSQSTGSGYTF. In DNA, the CDR3 is TGTGCCAGCAGCCAGTCGACAGGGTCTGGCTACACCTTC. The chain combines TRBV14 with TRBJ1-2; TRBD1 aligns across 7 bases. The CDR3 is 13 residues long. The J segment lost 7 bases and the V segment lost 3 bases, leaving 5 bases of the junction unmatched. Germline V lookup: CDR1 SGHDN, CDR2 FVKESK.

This clonotype was observed a few times. With a much larger clone just one base away, this may be a read error. V usage is TRBV6-2 or TRBV6-3 and J usage is TRBJ2-5; 11 bases fit TRBD2. The V and J ends lost 4 bases and 7 bases, in that order; junction bases with no gene match: 2. CDR1 is MNHEY and CDR2 is SVGEGT in the germline V gene. The CDR3 runs 13 residues. The DNA for the CDR3 is TGTGCCAGCAGTTTCGGGACTAGCGGGACCCAGTACTTC. Amino acid sequence: CASSFGTSGTQYF.

This clonotype was picked up a small number of times. The chain couples TRBV12-5 to TRBJ1-1; weak D call: TRBD1 (5 bases). The CDR3 totals 15 residues. The V gene lost 4 bases and the J gene lost 1 base, with 13 bases spanning the gap. The V gene's germline CDR1 is LGHNT and CDR2 FRNRAP. The CDR3 coding sequence is TGTGCTAGTGGTTCCCAGACGGGGCAGAACACTGAAGCTTTCTTT. This translates into CASGSQTGQNTEAFF.